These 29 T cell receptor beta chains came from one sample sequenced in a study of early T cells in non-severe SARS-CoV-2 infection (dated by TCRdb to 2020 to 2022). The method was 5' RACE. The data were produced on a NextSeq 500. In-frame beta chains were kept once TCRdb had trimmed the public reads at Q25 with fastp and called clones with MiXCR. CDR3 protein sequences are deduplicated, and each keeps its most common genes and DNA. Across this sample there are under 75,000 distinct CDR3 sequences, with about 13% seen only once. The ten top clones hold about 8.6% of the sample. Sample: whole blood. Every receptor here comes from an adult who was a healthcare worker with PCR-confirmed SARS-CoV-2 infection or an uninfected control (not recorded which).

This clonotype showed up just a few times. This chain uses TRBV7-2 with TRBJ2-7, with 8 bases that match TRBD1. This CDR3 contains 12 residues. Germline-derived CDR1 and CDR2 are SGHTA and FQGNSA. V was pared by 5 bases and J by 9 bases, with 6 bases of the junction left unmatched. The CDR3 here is CASSGDRSVQYF. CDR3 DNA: TGTGCCAGCAGCGGGGACAGGAGCGTGCAGTACTTC.

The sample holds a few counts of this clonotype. The CDR3 here is CASRNSGYSNQPQHF. For the CDR3, the DNA is TGTGCCAGTAGAAACTCAGGGTATAGCAATCAGCCCCAGCATTTT. V gene TRBV19 combines with J gene TRBJ1-5, with a possible D match to TRBD1 (5 bases). The CDR3 sequence is 15 residues long. With 6 bases removed from V and 0 bases from J, the gap between germline ends came to 12 bases. From germline, CDR1 is LNHDA and CDR2 SQIVND (reference sequence).

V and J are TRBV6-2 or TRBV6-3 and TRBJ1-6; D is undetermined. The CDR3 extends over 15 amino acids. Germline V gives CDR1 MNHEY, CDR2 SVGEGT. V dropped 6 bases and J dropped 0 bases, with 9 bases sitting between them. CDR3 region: CASRRESSYNSPLHF. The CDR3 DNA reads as TGTGCCAGCAGGAGAGAGAGCTCCTATAATTCACCCCTCCACTTT.

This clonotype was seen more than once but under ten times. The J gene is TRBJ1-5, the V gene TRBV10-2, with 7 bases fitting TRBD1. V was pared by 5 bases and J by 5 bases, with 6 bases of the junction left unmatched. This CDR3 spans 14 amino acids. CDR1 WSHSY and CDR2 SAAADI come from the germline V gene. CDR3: CASSFATGDQPQHF. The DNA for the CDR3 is TGCGCCAGCAGTTTCGCCACAGGGGATCAGCCCCAGCATTTT.

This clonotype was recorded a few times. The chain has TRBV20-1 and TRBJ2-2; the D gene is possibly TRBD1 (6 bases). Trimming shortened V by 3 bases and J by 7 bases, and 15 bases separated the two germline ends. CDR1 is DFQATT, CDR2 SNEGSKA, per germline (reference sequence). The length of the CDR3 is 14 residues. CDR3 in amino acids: CSARDPGEGGELFF. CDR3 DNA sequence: TGCAGTGCTAGGGACCCAGGGGAAGGCGGGGAGCTGTTTTTT.

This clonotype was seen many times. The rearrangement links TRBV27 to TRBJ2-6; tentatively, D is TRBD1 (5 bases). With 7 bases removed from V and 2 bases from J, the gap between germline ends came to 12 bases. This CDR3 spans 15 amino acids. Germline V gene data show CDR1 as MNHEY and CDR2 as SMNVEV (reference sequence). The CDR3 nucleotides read TGTGCCAGCACCTCTTCGACAGCTGGGGCCAACGTCCTGACTTTC. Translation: CASTSSTAGANVLTF.

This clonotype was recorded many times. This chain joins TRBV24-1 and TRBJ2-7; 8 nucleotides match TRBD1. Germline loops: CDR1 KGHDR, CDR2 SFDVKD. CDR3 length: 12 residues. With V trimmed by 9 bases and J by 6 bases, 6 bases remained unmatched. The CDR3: CATGTGPSEQYF. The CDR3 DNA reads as TGTGCCACCGGGACAGGACCCTCCGAGCAGTACTTC.

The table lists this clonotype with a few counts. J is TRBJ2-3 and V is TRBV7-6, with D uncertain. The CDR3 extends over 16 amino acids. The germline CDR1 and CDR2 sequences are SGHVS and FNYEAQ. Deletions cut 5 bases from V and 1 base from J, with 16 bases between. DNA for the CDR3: TGTGCCAGCAGCCATAGAGTACTCCAGGGCACAGATACGCAGTATTTT. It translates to CASSHRVLQGTDTQYF.

DNA of the CDR3: TGCAGTGCCCGGGAGGGGGAAGAGACCCAGTACTTC. Translated: CSAREGEETQYF. The chain couples TRBV20-1 to TRBJ2-5; TRBD2 matches at 8 bases. The germline V gene encodes CDR1 DFQATT and CDR2 SNEGSKA (reference sequence). V lost 6 bases and J lost 3; bases outside the gene matches: 3. The CDR3 has 12 amino acids.

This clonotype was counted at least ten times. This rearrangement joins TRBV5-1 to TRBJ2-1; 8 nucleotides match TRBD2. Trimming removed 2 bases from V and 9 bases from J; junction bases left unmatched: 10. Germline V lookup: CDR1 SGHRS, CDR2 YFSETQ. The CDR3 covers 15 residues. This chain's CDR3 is CASSFKERETSEQFF. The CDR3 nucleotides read TGCGCCAGCAGCTTTAAGGAGCGGGAGACCAGTGAGCAGTTCTTC.

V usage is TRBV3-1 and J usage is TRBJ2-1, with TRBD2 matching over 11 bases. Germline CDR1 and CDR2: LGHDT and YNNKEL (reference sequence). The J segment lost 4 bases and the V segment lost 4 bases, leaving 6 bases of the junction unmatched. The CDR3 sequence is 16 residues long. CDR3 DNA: TGTGCCAGCAGCCGACTACTAGCGGGAGCGTACAATGAGCAGTTCTTC. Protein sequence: CASSRLLAGAYNEQFF.

CDR3 residues: CASSPIQGAPDTQYF. CDR3 bases: TGTGCCAGCAGCCCGATACAGGGGGCCCCAGATACGCAGTATTTT. The chain joins TRBV7-8 to TRBJ2-3; 9 nucleotides align to TRBD1. CDR3 length: 15 amino acids. Germline assignment: CDR1 SGHVS and CDR2 FQNEAQ. Trimming at V came to 5 bases and at J to 4 bases, leaving 7 bases not matched to a gene.

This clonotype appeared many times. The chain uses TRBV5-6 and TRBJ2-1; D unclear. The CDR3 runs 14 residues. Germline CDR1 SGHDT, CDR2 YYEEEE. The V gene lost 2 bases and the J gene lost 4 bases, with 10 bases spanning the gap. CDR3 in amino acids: CASSFRGSYNEQFF. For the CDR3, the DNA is TGTGCCAGCAGCTTTAGAGGAAGTTACAATGAGCAGTTCTTC.

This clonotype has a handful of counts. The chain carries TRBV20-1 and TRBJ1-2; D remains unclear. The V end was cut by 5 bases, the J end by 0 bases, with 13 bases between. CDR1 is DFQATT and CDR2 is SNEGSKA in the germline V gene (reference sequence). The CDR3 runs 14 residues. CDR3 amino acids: CSALGVGANYGYTF. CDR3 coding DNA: TGCAGTGCTTTGGGTGTCGGGGCTAACTATGGCTACACCTTC.

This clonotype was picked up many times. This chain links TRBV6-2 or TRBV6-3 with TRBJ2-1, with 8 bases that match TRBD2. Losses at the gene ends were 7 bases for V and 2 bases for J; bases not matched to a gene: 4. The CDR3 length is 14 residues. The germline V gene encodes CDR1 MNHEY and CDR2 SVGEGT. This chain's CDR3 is CASKPSGPYNEQFF. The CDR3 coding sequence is TGTGCCAGCAAGCCTAGCGGGCCCTACAATGAGCAGTTCTTC.

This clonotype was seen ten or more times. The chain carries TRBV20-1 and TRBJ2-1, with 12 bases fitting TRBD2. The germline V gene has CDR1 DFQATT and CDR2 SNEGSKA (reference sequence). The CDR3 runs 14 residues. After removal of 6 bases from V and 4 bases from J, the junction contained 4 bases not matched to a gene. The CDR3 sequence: CSALGTSGYNEQFF. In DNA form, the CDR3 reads TGCAGTGCACTAGGGACTAGCGGGTACAATGAGCAGTTCTTC.

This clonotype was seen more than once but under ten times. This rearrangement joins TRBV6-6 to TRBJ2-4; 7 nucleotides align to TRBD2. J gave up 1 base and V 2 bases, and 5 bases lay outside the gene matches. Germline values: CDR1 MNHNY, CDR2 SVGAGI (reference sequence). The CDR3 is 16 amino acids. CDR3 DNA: TGTGCCAGCAGTTACCGCCGGGAGGCTGCCAAAAACATTCAGTACTTC. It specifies CASSYRREAAKNIQYF.

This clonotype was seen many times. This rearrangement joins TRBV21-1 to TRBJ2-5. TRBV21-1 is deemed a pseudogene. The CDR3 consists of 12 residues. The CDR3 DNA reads TGTGCCAGCAGCAAATTAGAAGAGACCCAGTACTTC. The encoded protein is CASSKLEETQYF.

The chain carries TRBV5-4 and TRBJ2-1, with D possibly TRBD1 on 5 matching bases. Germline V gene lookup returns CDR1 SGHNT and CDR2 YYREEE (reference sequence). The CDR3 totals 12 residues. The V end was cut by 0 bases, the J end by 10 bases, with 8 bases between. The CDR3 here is CASSLAQGEQFF. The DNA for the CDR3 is TGTGCCAGCAGCTTGGCCCAGGGCGAGCAGTTCTTC. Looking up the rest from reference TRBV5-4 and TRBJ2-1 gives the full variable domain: ETGVTQSPTHLIKTRGQQVTLRCSSQSGHNTVSWYQQALGQGPQFIFQYYREEENGRGNFPPRFSGLQFPNYSSELNVNALELDDSALYLCASSLAQGEQFFGPGTRLTVL.

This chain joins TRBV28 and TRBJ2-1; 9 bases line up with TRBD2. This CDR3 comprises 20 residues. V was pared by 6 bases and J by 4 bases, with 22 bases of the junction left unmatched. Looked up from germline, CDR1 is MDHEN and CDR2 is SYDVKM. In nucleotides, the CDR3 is TGTGCCAGCAGGGGAATGGGCCAATTATGGGTAGCGGGAGTGTACAATGAGCAGTTCTTC. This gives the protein CASRGMGQLWVAGVYNEQFF.

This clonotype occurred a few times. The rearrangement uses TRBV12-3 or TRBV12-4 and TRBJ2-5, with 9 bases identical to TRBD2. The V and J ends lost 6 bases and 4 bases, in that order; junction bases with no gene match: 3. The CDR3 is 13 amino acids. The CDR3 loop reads CASRRAGGETQYF. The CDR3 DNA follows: TGTGCCAGCAGGAGAGCGGGAGGAGAGACCCAGTACTTC.

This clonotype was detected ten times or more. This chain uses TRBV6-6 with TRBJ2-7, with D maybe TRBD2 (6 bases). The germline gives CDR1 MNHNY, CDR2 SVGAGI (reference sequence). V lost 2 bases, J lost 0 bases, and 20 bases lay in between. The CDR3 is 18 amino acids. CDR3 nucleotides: TGTGCCAGCAGTTACATTAATCGTGTTAGCGGTCGCTCCTACGAGCAGTACTTC. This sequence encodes CASSYINRVSGRSYEQYF.

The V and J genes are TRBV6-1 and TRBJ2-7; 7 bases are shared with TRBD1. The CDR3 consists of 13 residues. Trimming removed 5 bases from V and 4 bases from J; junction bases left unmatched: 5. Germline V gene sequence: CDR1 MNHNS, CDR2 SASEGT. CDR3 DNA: TGTGCCAGCAGTCTCGACAGGGATTACGAGCAGTACTTC. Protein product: CASSLDRDYEQYF.

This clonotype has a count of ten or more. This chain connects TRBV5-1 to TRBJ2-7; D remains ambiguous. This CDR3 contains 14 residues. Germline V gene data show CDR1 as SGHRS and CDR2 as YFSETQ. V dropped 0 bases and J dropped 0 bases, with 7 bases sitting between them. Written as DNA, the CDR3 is TGCGCCAGCAGCTTGGTAGACATCTCCTACGAGCAGTACTTC. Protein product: CASSLVDISYEQYF.

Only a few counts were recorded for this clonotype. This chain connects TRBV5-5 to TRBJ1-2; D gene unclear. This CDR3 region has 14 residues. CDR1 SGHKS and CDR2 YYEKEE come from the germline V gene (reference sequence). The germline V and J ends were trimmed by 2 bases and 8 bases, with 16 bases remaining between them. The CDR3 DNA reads TGTGCCAGCAGCTTAACTGGACCCTCCTCGGGCTACACCTTC. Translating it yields CASSLTGPSSGYTF.

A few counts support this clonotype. The CDR3 DNA reads as TGCAGCGCCGAGAAGGGAACCGGGGAGCTGTTTTTT. It yields the protein CSAEKGTGELFF. The gene calls are TRBV29-1 and TRBJ2-2; D gene unclear. Between the trimmed V and J ends, which lost 7 bases and 5 bases, there was a span of 11 bases. Germline CDR1 SQVTM, CDR2 ANQGSEA. The CDR3 is 12 amino acids.

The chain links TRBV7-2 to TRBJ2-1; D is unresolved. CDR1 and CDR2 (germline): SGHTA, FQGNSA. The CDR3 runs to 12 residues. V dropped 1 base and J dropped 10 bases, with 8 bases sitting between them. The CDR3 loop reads CASSLVQLEQFF. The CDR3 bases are TGTGCCAGCAGCTTAGTTCAGCTCGAGCAGTTCTTC.

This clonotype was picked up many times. CDR3 in amino acids: CASSEFRTEAFF. In DNA, the CDR3 is TGTGCCAGCAGTGAATTTAGGACTGAAGCTTTCTTT. The V and J genes are TRBV2 and TRBJ1-1; no definite D call. Trimming pared 2 bases from V and 5 bases from J, leaving 6 bases between. The CDR3 runs to 12 residues. From germline, CDR1 is SNHLY and CDR2 FYNNEI. Supplemented by reference TRBV2 and TRBJ1-1, the full variable domain reads EPEVTQTPSHQVTQMGQEVILRCVPISNHLYFYWYRQILGQKVEFLVSFYNNEISEKSEIFDDQFSVERPDGSNFTLKIRSTKLEDSAMYFCASSEFRTEAFFGQGTRLTVV.

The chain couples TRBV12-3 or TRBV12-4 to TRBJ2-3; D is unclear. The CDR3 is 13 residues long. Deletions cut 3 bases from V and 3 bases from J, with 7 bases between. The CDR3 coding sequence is TGTGCCAGCAGTTTTCGAGGAACAGATACGCAGTATTTT. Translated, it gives CASSFRGTDTQYF.